This TCR beta chain was recorded in a study of cytomegalovirus exposure and HLA in healthy donors. For this clone: The antigen is not known.

The CDR3 length is 14 residues. Per germline, CDR1 SGHRS and CDR2 YFSETQ. The V and J ends lost 0 bases and 3 bases respectively, with 10 bases between them. The primer mix had 60 Vbeta and 13 Jbeta primers. Libraries were prepared by immunoSEQ multiplex PCR; TCRdb keeps only in-frame clonotypes and omits some of them. Its listing shows some 80,000 clones. Study-wide results and caveats: Earlier analysis looked at TCR beta V segments, and most were productive about 87% or about 30% of the time. In a later analysis, productive TCRs from donors in an Asian-associated ancestry cluster reportedly carried fewer N-insertions than the cohort mean. Relative to equally common others, HLA-associated TCR beta chains showed greater clonal expansion in a later analysis. CMV antigen specificity was confirmed in vitro for a few CMV-associated chains.

This rearrangement joins TRBV5-1 to TRBJ2-7, with D tentatively TRBD1 (6 bases). This clonotype was sampled from a woman younger than 45 in good health and CMV-seronegative. Sequences were obtained from PBMCs. The CDR3 nucleotides read TGCGCCAGCAGCTTGGAACAGGGCATCTACGAGCAGTACTTC. Translation: CASSLEQGIYEQYF.